Listed below are T cell receptor beta chains from one sample, sequenced in a study of T-cell reconstitution after alpha-beta-depleted transplantation in children. TCRdb processed the PCR reads anew with MiXCR; each CDR3 protein has one entry. The table lists around 90,000 distinct CDR3 sequences, less than 20% of them singletons. The sample here was PBMCs, mostly from graft donor cells, taken 180 days after TCRalphabeta/CD19-depleted stem cell transplant. The receptor source for this set is a male patient aged 2 to 10 who had a stem cell transplant for acute lymphoblastic leukemia, so the T cells may come from the graft donor. Both conserved end residues are part of each CDR3. A D gene is named only where the DNA matches it firmly. The size entry is marked missing in some rows and otherwise reads once, few, many or a size class.

-,-,TRBJ1-6,TRBV12-3/TRBV12-4,TGTGCCAGCGGTAGACAGGCGAACAATTCACCCCTCCACTTT,CASGRQANNSPLHF
-,-,TRBJ1-1,TRBV12-3/TRBV12-4,TGTGCCAGCAGTTTTATGTTGGGGGTAGGGGACACTGAAGCTTTCTTT,CASSFMLGVGDTEAFF
few,-,TRBJ2-2,TRBV5-1,TGCGCCAGCAGCTTTCTGACGGGAGATCGGATTGGCGGGGAGCTGTTTTTT,CASSFLTGDRIGGELFF
-,-,TRBJ1-3,TRBV12-3/TRBV12-4,TGTGCCAGCAGTTTGGCCCGGGGCAGTAACGGAAACACCATATATTTT,CASSLARGSNGNTIYF
-,-,TRBJ1-1,TRBV5-5,TGTGCCAGCAGCTTGGTCGGCGGTCAGCGCACTGAAGCTTTCTTT,CASSLVGGQRTEAFF
-,-,TRBJ2-5,TRBV12-3/TRBV12-4,TGTGCCAGCAGTTTGGGGGGGGCGCGGACCCAGTACTTC,CASSLGGARTQYF
-,-,TRBJ2-1,TRBV7-2,TGTGCCAGCAGCTTAGGGCGGGGTGCCTACAATGAGCAGTTCTTC,CASSLGRGAYNEQFF
many,-,TRBJ1-2,TRBV5-1,TGCGCCAGCAGCTTGGCCGAGGAGGATGGCTACACCTTC,CASSLAEEDGYTF
few,-,TRBJ1-5,TRBV3-1,TGTGCCAGCAGCCAAGATGGCGGGGGAAGCAATCAGCCCCAGCATTTT,CASSQDGGGSNQPQHF
few,TRBD1,TRBJ2-7,TRBV15,TGTGCCACCAGCTCGGGACAGGGTTTCCACGAGCAGTACTTC,CATSSGQGFHEQYF
-,-,TRBJ2-3,TRBV5-1,TGCGCCAGCAGCTTGGAGAGATCAGATACGCAGTATTTT,CASSLERSDTQYF
many,-,TRBJ1-1,TRBV11-2,TGTGCCAGCAGTCATAACCCTGGAGGGAGGACTGAAGCTTTCTTT,CASSHNPGGRTEAFF
few,-,TRBJ2-5,TRBV5-6,TGTGCCAGCAGCTTGTGGGGGGCGCGGGAGACCCAGTACTTC,CASSLWGARETQYF
-,-,TRBJ2-2,TRBV5-1,TGCGCCAGCAGCCCAATACAGGGCACCGGGGAGCTGTTTTTT,CASSPIQGTGELFF
-,-,TRBJ2-7,TRBV6-5,TGTGCCAGCAGTTACCGCCAGGGCATACACGAGCAGTACTTC,CASSYRQGIHEQYF
few,-,TRBJ1-4,TRBV6-5,TGTGCCAGCAGTTACTCGAATTTGGGGGGGCGCGATGAAAAACTGTTTTTT,CASSYSNLGGRDEKLFF
-,-,TRBJ2-5,TRBV9,TGTGCCAGCAGCGCCCGACAGGGAGGGGAGACCCAGTACTTC,CASSARQGGETQYF
few,TRBD1,TRBJ1-2,TRBV7-9,TGTGCCAGCAGTCGGACAGGGGGTTCCCTCTATGGCTACACCTTC,CASSRTGGSLYGYTF
-,-,TRBJ1-2,TRBV5-6,TGTGCCAGCAGGCGGGAAAATGGCTACACCTTC,CASRRENGYTF
-,-,TRBJ1-1,TRBV30,TGTGCCTGGAGTGATACCATGAACACTGAAGCTTTCTTT,CAWSDTMNTEAFF
-,TRBD2,TRBJ2-1,TRBV12-3/TRBV12-4,TGTGCCAGCATCGCGGGGGGTGAGGGCTCCTACAATGAGCAGTTCTTC,CASIAGGEGSYNEQFF
-,-,TRBJ1-1,TRBV5-1,TGCGCCAGCAGCCGAGCAGGGGCCACTGAAGCTTTCTTT,CASSRAGATEAFF
few,TRBD2,TRBJ2-1,TRBV11-3,TGTGCCAGCAGCTTTTTTTTGACTAGCGGGGGGGCCCGGGGAAATGAGCAGTTCTTC,CASSFFLTSGGARGNEQFF
-,-,TRBJ1-6,TRBV6-1,TGTGCCAGCAGATCACTTTCGGACAATTCACCCCTCCACTTT,CASRSLSDNSPLHF